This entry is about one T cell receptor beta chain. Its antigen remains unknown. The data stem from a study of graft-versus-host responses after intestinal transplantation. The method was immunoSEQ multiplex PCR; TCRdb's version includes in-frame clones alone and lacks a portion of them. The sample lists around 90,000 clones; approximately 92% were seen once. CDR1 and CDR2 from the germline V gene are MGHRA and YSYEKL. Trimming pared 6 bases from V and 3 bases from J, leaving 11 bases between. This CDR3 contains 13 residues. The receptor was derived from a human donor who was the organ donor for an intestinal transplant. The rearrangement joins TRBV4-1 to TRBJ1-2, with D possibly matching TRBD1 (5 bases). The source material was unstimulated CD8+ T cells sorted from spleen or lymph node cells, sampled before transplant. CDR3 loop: CASSVTGDYGYTF. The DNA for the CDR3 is TGCGCCAGCAGTGTCACGGGGGACTATGGCTACACCTTC.